What follows are 6 T cell receptor beta chains derived from one specimen sequenced in a study of T cells in Graves' hyperthyroidism and ophthalmopathy. Amplification yielded TCR beta CDR3 regions, with RNA transcripts as the source. RT-PCR in the first round (using the HTBI primer set) targeted the TCR CDR3. TCRdb passed the multiplex PCR reads through MiXCR, listing each CDR3 protein once. Of around 340,000 distinct CDR3 sequences in the sample, less than 20% are singletons; the top ten hold about 14%. What was sequenced was blood. The source is a woman between 40 and 55 years old with Graves' ophthalmopathy.

Note on this clonotype: This may be a read error, as it is one base from a much larger clone. The J gene is TRBJ2-7, the V gene TRBV29-1; D possibly matches TRBD1 or TRBD2 (5 bases each). Germline loops: CDR1 SQVTM, CDR2 ANQGSEA. V lost 4 bases to trimming and J lost 1 base, with 23 bases between them. The CDR3 extends over 17 amino acids. The CDR3 nucleotides read TGCAGCGTTGTATCTCCTAAGAGGGGTAAACCATCCTACGAGCAGTACTTC. This gives the protein CSVVSPKRGKPSYEQYF.

Many counts were recorded for this clonotype. The V gene is TRBV6-2 or TRBV6-3, the J gene TRBJ2-2, with D hard to call. Germline lookup yields CDR1 MNHEY and CDR2 SVGEGT. The CDR3 has 19 residues. Trimming pared 5 bases from V and 3 bases from J, leaving 25 bases between. The CDR3 DNA reads TGTGCCAGCAGTCTGCGTCCTATTTGGAGAGGCCGGGACACCGGGGAGCTGTTTTTT. It translates to CASSLRPIWRGRDTGELFF.

This clonotype has ten or more counts. The chain has TRBV9 and TRBJ2-7, with 9 bases fitting TRBD2. Trimming cost V 3 bases and J 7 bases; bases outside gene matches: 5. Per germline, CDR1 SGDLS and CDR2 YYNGEE. This CDR3 is 13 amino acids long. The DNA of the CDR3 is TGTGCCAGCAGCGAAGCGGGAGGAGGAGAGCAGTACTTC. Its translation is CASSEAGGGEQYF. Based on the CDR3 plus reference TRBV9 and TRBJ2-7, the full variable domain is DSGVTQTPKHLITATGQRVTLRCSPRSGDLSVYWYQQSLDQGLQFLIQYYNGEERAKGNILERFSAQQFPDLHSELNLSSLELGDSALYFCASSEAGGGEQYFGPGTRLTVT.

The V and J genes are TRBV18 and TRBJ2-7; D is possibly TRBD2 (6 bases). Germline lookup yields CDR1 KGHSH and CDR2 LQKENI. The germline V and J ends were trimmed by 3 bases and 0 bases, with 9 bases remaining between them. This CDR3 has 14 residues. CDR3 sequence: CASSPPTSSYEQYF. The CDR3 region has the DNA TGTGCCAGCTCACCTCCGACTAGCTCCTACGAGCAGTACTTC.

This clonotype turned up a few times. The chain uses TRBV6-1 and TRBJ2-2, with no clear D. Germline CDR1 and CDR2: MNHNS and SASEGT. The germline V and J ends were trimmed by 5 bases and 0 bases, with 13 bases remaining between them. This CDR3 comprises 16 residues. The CDR3 nucleotides are TGTGCCAGCAGTCAAAGTAATTCCGCGAACACCGGGGAGCTGTTTTTT. It encodes CASSQSNSANTGELFF.

This clonotype was counted many times. V gene TRBV7-2 combines with J gene TRBJ2-5; tentative D call: TRBD1 (6 bases). With 6 bases removed from V and 7 bases from J, the gap between germline ends came to 21 bases. This CDR3 spans 15 amino acids. The germline CDR1 and CDR2 sequences are SGHTA and FQGNSA. The CDR3 coding sequence is TGTGCCAGCAGGAAAGGGACACCCGGTTGGGGGACCCAGTACTTC. Residues: CASRKGTPGWGTQYF.